This TCR beta chain was recovered during a study of graft-versus-host responses after intestinal transplantation. Across the study: Recipients were given multivisceral, liver-intestinal, or isolated intestinal transplants.

The count of this clone is one. Its antigen is still unknown. Study-wide results and limits: Detection of GvH clones occurred in recipient marrow, and some had their first appearance in ileum or blood.

Profiled with immunoSEQ multiplex PCR; TCRdb holds only in-frame clones, not every one. This repertoire shows almost 70,000 clones, roughly 92% found once; its top ten account for 6.5% to 7%. The V gene end was trimmed by 3 bases and the J gene end by 7 bases; junction bases not matched to a gene: 6. This CDR3 has 14 amino acids. Germline V gene sequence: CDR1 SEHNR, CDR2 FQNEAQ (reference sequence). The sequence was collected from a human patient who received an intestinal transplant, so some T cells may come from the graft donor. Sequencing used bone marrow, obtained less than 750 days after intestinal transplantation. This chain uses TRBV7-9 with TRBJ2-7; 10 nucleotides line up with TRBD1. CDR3 in amino acids: CASSFGQGVREQYF. The CDR3 nucleotides read TGTGCCAGCAGCTTCGGACAGGGGGTGAGGGAGCAGTACTTC.